A selection of T cell receptor beta chains follows, all from one sample in a study of spatial heterogeneity in lung cancer. MiXCR, run by TCRdb on the 5' RACE reads, gives a single entry per CDR3 protein. The sample includes 35,000 to 45,000 distinct CDR3 sequences, about 5% seen only once; the top ten take about 25%. Sequenced material: PBMCs, taken at surgery. These receptors came from a female donor with early-stage non-small cell lung cancer. Both conserved end residues are part of each CDR3. The size field is filled for only some rows; it gives once, few, many or a size class.

size: few; V: TRBV6-5; J: TRBJ1-2; CDR3: CASSYSTGEGYTF
size: NA; V: TRBV5-5; J: TRBJ2-1; CDR3: CASSLVGVSYNEQFF
size: NA; V: TRBV19; J: TRBJ2-3; CDR3: CASSFRVQGADTQYF
size: many; V: TRBV6-2/TRBV6-3; J: TRBJ1-1; CDR3: CASSPWNRPATEAFF
size: many; V: TRBV20-1; J: TRBJ1-6; CDR3: CSARRGTSEALHF
size: few; V: TRBV6-5; J: TRBJ2-7; CDR3: CASSYRQGNEQYF
size: many; V: TRBV30; J: TRBJ1-1; CDR3: CAWRTRTGEAFF
size: few; V: TRBV19; J: TRBJ2-6; CDR3: CASSISGSGANVLTF
size: few; V: TRBV5-4; J: TRBJ2-5; CDR3: CASSPGSGALETQYF
size: few; V: TRBV5-4; J: TRBJ2-6; CDR3: CASSPPHPSGANVLTF
size: few; V: TRBV27; J: TRBJ1-1; CDR3: CASHSGTVTEAFF
size: NA; V: TRBV19; J: TRBJ1-5; CDR3: CASTGRGSYQPQHF
size: NA; V: TRBV29-1; J: TRBJ1-2; CDR3: CSVESWSYGYTF
size: many; V: TRBV19; J: TRBJ1-1; CDR3: CASSIDRTGNTEAFF
size: many; V: TRBV9; J: TRBJ2-5; CDR3: CASSVEGQGKETQYF
size: many; V: TRBV4-1; J: TRBJ2-5; CDR3: CASSQDHGQTQYF
size: many; V: TRBV29-1; J: TRBJ2-2; CDR3: CSAWTGSVGELFF
size: many; V: TRBV3-1; J: TRBJ2-7; CDR3: CASSQGSGGSYEQYF
size: many; V: TRBV2; J: TRBJ2-3; CDR3: CASAGPMGDTQYF
size: few; V: TRBV20-1; J: TRBJ2-3; CDR3: CSARGLAGKKDTQYF
size: few; V: TRBV5-1; J: TRBJ2-7; CDR3: CASSLQGAPNEQYF
size: many; V: TRBV12-3/TRBV12-4; J: TRBJ2-3; CDR3: CASSRGTSGTPHDTQYF
size: few; V: TRBV6-2/TRBV6-3; J: TRBJ1-2; CDR3: CASSYEEYGYTF
size: many; V: TRBV14; J: TRBJ1-2; CDR3: CASSQDQAPLYGYTF
size: few; V: TRBV12-3/TRBV12-4; J: TRBJ2-2; CDR3: CASSSPRTGPSNTGELFF
size: NA; V: TRBV27; J: TRBJ2-2; CDR3: CASSLSRGGGSGELFF
size: few; V: TRBV5-5; J: TRBJ2-5; CDR3: CASSLASTETQYF
size: many; V: TRBV7-9; J: TRBJ1-4; CDR3: CASSDIPPGGWVEKLFF
size: many; V: TRBV7-9; J: TRBJ2-1; CDR3: CASSYEPGLATHNEQFF
size: NA; V: TRBV14; J: TRBJ2-7; CDR3: CASSPLGGSYEQYF
size: many; V: TRBV4-1; J: TRBJ1-3; CDR3: CASSQDPTGNTIYF
size: many; V: TRBV7-2; J: TRBJ1-1; CDR3: CASSARGRGEAFF
size: many; V: TRBV19; J: TRBJ2-5; CDR3: CASSIDGQGARKTQYF
size: many; V: TRBV10-3; J: TRBJ1-2; CDR3: CAISGEGGYTF
size: few; V: TRBV2; J: TRBJ1-2; CDR3: CASTSGGGYGYTF
size: many; V: TRBV28; J: TRBJ2-1; CDR3: CASSFSEGEYNEQFF
size: many; V: TRBV5-1; J: TRBJ2-5; CDR3: CASSLAPGAQETQYF
size: NA; V: TRBV7-9; J: TRBJ1-1; CDR3: CASSLDSLGAFF
size: many; V: TRBV20-1; J: TRBJ2-1; CDR3: CSARGTSGRRPFYEQFF
size: NA; V: TRBV5-5; J: TRBJ2-3; CDR3: CASSLPAAGTDTQYF
size: NA; V: TRBV20-1; J: TRBJ2-3; CDR3: CSASDEEGTGGPDTQYF
size: many; V: TRBV5-1; J: TRBJ1-1; CDR3: CASSFGDRNTAEAFF
size: many; V: TRBV5-1; J: TRBJ2-7; CDR3: CASSLEIHFEQYF
size: many; V: TRBV9; J: TRBJ2-3; CDR3: CASSVAMSTDTQYF
size: many; V: TRBV18; J: TRBJ1-1; CDR3: CASSPPVRTEAFF
size: many; V: TRBV28; J: TRBJ2-3; CDR3: CASSSWTGVADTQYF
size: few; V: TRBV20-1; J: TRBJ1-4; CDR3: CSAPWGISNEKLFF
size: many; V: TRBV6-5; J: TRBJ1-1; CDR3: CASGDIMNTEAFF
size: NA; V: TRBV28; J: TRBJ2-7; CDR3: CASSLAGINYEQYF
size: many; V: TRBV4-1; J: TRBJ2-3; CDR3: CASSQDQGAGDTQYF
size: many; V: TRBV29-1; J: TRBJ1-1; CDR3: CSGLTGGNEAFF
size: many; V: TRBV5-1; J: TRBJ2-7; CDR3: CASSLGELISSEQYF
size: many; V: TRBV7-3; J: TRBJ2-2; CDR3: CASSSSGGAPTGELFF
size: many; V: TRBV5-1; J: TRBJ1-2; CDR3: CASSLAGLISGYTF
size: many; V: TRBV7-9; J: TRBJ1-6; CDR3: CASGPRNSPLHF
size: NA; V: TRBV12-3/TRBV12-4; J: TRBJ1-6; CDR3: CASSAGTDNSPLHF
size: NA; V: TRBV12-3/TRBV12-4; J: TRBJ1-5; CDR3: CASGGNQPQHF